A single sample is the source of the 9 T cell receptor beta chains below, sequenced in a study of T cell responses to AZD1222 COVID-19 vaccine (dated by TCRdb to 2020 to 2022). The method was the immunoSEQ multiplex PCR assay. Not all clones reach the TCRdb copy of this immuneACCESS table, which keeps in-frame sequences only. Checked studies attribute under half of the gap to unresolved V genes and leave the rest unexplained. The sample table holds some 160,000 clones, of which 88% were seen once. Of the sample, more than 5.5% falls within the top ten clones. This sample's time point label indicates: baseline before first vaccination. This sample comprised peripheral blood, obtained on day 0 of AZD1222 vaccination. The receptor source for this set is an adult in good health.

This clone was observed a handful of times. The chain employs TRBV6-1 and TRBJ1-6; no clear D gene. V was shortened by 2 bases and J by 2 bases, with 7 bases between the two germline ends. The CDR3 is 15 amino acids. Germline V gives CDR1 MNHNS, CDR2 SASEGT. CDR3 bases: TGTGCCAGCAGTGAAAGGGAGACCTATAATTCACCCCTCCACTTT. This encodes CASSERETYNSPLHF.

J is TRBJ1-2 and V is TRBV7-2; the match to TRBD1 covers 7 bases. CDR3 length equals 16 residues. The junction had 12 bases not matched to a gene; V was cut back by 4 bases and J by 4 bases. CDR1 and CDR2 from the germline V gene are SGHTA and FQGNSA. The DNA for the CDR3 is TGTGCCAGCAGCTCTTCCAGGGGGGCACAGCCCTATGGCTACACCTTC. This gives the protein CASSSSRGAQPYGYTF.

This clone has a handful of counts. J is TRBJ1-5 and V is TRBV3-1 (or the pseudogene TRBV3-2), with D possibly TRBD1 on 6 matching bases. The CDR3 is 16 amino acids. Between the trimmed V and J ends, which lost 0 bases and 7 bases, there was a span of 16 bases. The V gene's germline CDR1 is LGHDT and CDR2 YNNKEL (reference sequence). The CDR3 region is CASSQDGFGGQQPQHF. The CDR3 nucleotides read TGTGCCAGCAGCCAAGATGGTTTCGGGGGGCAACAGCCCCAGCATTTT.

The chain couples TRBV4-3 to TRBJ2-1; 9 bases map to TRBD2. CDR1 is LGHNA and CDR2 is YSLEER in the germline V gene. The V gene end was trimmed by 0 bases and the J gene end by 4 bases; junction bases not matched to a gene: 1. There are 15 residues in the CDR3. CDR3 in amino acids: CASSQDSGGYNEQFF. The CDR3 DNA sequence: TGCGCCAGCAGCCAAGACAGCGGGGGGTACAATGAGCAGTTCTTC.

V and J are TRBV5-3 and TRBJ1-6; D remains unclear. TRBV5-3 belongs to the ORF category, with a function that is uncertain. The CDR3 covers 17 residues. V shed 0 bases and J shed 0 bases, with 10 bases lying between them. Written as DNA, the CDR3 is TGTGCCAGAAGCTTGGTATCCTCGAGCTCCTATAATTCACCCCTCCACTTT. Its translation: CARSLVSSSSYNSPLHF.

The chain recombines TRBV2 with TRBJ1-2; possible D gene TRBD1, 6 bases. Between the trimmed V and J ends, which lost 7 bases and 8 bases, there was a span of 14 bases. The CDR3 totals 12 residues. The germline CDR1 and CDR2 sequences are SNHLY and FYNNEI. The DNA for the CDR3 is TGTGCCAGCAACCTACAGGGCAACGGCTACACCTTC. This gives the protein CASNLQGNGYTF.

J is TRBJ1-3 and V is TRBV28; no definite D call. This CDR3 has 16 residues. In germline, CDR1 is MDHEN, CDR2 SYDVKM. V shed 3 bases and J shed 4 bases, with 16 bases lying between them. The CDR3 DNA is TGTGCCAGCAGTTTCGGGGTCGCTTTATCCGGAAACACCATATATTTT. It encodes CASSFGVALSGNTIYF.

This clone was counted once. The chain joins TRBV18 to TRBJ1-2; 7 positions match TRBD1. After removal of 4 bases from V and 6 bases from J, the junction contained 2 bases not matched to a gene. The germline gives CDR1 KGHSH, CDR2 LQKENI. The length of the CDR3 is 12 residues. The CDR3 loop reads CASSQGADGYTF. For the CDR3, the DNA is TGTGCCAGCTCACAGGGGGCGGATGGCTACACCTTC. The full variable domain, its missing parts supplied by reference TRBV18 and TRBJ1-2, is NAGVMQNPRHLVRRRGQEARLRCSPMKGHSHVYWYRQLPEEGLKFMVYLQKENIIDESGMPKERFSAEFPKEGPSILRIQQVVRGDSAAYFCASSQGADGYTFGSGTRLTVV.

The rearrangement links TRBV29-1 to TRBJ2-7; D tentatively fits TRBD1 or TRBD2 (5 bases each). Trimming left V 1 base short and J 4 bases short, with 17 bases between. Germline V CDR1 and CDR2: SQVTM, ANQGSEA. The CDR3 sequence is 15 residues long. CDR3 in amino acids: CSVEAQGRPGYEQYF. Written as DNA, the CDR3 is TGCAGCGTTGAAGCGCAGGGACGCCCGGGGTACGAGCAGTACTTC.